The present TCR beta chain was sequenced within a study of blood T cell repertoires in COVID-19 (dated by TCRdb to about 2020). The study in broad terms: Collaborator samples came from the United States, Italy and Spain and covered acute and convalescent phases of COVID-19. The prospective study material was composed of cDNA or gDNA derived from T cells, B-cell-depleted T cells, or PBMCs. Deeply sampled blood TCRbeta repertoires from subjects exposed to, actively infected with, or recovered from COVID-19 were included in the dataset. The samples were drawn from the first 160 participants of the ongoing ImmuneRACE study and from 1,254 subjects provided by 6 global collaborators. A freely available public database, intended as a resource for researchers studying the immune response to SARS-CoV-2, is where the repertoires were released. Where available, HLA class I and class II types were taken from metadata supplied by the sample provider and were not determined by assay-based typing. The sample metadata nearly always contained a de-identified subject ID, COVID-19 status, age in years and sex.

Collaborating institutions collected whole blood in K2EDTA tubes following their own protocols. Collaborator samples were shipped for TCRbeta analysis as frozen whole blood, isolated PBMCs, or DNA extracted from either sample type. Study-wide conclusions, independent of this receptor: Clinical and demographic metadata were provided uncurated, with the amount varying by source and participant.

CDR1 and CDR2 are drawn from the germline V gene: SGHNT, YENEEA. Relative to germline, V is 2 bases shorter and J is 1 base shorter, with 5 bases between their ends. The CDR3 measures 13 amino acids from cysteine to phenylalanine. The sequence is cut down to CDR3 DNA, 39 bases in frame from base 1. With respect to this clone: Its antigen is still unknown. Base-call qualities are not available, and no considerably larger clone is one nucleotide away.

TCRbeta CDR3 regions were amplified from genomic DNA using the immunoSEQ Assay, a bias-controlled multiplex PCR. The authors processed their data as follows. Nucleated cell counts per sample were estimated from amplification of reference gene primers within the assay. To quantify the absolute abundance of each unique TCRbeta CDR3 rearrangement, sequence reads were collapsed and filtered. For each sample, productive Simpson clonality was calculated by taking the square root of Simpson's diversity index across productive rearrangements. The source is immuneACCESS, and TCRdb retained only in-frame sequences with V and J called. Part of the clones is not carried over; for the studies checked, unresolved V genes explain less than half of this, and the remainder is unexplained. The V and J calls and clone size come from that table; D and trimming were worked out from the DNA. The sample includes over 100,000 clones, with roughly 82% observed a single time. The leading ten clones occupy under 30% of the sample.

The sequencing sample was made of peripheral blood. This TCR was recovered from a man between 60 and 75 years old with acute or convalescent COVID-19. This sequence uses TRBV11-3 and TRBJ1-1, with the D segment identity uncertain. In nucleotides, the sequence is TGTGCCAGCAGCTTAAGACAGAACACTGAAGCTTTCTTT. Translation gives CASSLRQNTEAFF.